Listed here is a single TCR beta chain. Its antigen is unidentified. The data were produced by immunoSEQ multiplex PCR, yet TCRdb's version contains in-frame clones alone and is incomplete. This sample has more than 75,000 clones; roughly 91% occur once, and the top ten carry around 7%. The length of the CDR3 is 15 residues. J lost 5 bases, V lost 6 bases, and 8 bases had no gene match. Germline V gene sequence: CDR1 MNHEY, CDR2 SVGAGI. The entry originates in a study of T cell responses to AZD1222 COVID-19 vaccine. Overall study findings and caveats: Vaccination with two AZD1222 doses was followed by a rise in Spike-specific TCR breadth and depth. Donor demographics were predominantly white British with a female majority; clonal diversity may be underestimated.

This sequence joins TRBV6-5 and TRBJ2-3; 10 bases line up with TRBD2. This clonotype was obtained from an adult in good health. The sample in question was peripheral blood, obtained on day 0 of AZD1222 vaccination. Here the CDR3 reads CASRGAGGPRDTQYF. For the CDR3, the DNA is TGTGCCAGCAGAGGAGCGGGAGGGCCTAGAGATACGCAGTATTTT.